The TCR beta chain under discussion was sequenced for a study of CD8 T cells in Susac syndrome. The CDR3 has 16 residues. In germline, CDR1 is DFQATT, CDR2 SNEGSKA (reference sequence). Trimming took 2 bases from V and 5 from J; bases not matched to a gene: 11. A remark on this clonotype: What it binds is not known.

Regarding the study as a whole: The study's TCR sequencing and HLA analysis covered a relatively small number of individuals, and the study acknowledged this.

The multiple sclerosis controls were treatment-naive patients, and their relapsing-remitting disease was stable or active. While CD8+ and CD4+ T cells were isolated negatively, TEMRA cells were enriched by FACS. Reverse transcription used about 0.45 to 1 ug RNA and random hexamers. TCRdb reanalysed the immunoSEQ multiplex PCR reads using MiXCR and keeps one entry per CDR3 protein. Counted here are 150,000 to 200,000 distinct CDR3 sequences, approximately 96% occurring once; the ten biggest clones make up around 0.16%. Sequencing input: CD8+ T cells from PBMCs. The genes are TRBV20-1 and TRBJ2-5; TRBD2 matches 10 bases. This clonotype originated in a human donor with multiple sclerosis. Here the CDR3 DNA reads TGCAGTGCTAGATCTGGGACTAGCGCTGGCGCCGAGACCCAGTACTTC. Translation: CSARSGTSAGAETQYF.